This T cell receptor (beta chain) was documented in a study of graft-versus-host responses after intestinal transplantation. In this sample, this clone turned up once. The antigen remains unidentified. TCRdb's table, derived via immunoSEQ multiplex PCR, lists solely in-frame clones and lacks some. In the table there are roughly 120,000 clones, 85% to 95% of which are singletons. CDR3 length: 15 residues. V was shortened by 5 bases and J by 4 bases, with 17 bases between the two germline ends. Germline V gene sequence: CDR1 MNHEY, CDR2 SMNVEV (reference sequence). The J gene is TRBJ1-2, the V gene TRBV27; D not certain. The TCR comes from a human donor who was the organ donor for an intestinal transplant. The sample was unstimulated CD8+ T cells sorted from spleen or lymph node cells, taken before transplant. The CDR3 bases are TGTGCCAGCAGTCCGACATCCCCCCAGATCTATGGCTACACCTTC. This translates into CASSPTSPQIYGYTF.